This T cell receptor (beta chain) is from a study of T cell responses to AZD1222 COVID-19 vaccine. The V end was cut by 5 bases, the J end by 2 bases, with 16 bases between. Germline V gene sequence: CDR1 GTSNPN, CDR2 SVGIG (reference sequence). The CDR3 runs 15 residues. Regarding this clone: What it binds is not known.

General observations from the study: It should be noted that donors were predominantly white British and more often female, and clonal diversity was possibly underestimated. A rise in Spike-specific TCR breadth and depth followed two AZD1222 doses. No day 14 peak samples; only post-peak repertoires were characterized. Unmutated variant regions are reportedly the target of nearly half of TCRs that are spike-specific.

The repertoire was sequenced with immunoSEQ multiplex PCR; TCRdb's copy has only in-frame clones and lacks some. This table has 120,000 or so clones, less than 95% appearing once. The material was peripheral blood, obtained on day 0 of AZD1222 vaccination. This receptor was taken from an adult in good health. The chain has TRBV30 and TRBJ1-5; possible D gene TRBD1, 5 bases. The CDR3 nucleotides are TGTGCCTGGTCCCAGGGACCCCCCGGCAATCAGCCCCAGCATTTT. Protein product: CAWSQGPPGNQPQHF.